The 9 T cell receptor beta chains reported below all come from one sample, sequenced in a study of identical twins. From the 5' RACE reads, TCRdb called clonotypes with MiXCR, one entry per CDR3 protein. The data show 500,000 or so distinct CDR3 sequences, about 20% seen once. These data are also associated with another study on T cells expressing NK-cell markers.

Sequencing used CD4+ T cells sorted from blood. All receptors come from a woman aged 18 to 35 in good health.

CDR3: CASSLLAGVGYEQYF. CDR3 DNA: TGTGCCAGCTCACTATTAGCGGGAGTCGGGTACGAGCAGTACTTC. This rearrangement joins TRBV18 to TRBJ2-7; 9 nucleotides match TRBD2. This CDR3 is 15 amino acids long. The J segment lost 4 bases and the V segment lost 4 bases, leaving 8 bases of the junction unmatched. Germline V gene lookup returns CDR1 KGHSH and CDR2 LQKENI.

The chain employs TRBV6-1 and TRBJ1-5; D gene uncertain. Germline loops: CDR1 MNHNS, CDR2 SASEGT. The CDR3 contains 13 residues. The V end was cut by 6 bases, the J end by 6 bases, with 12 bases between. CDR3 sequence (DNA): TGTGCCAGCAGACCCCCATCGGGTCAGCCCCAGCATTTT. Translating it yields CASRPPSGQPQHF.

This clonotype has a handful of counts. This chain uses TRBV20-1 with TRBJ2-2, with TRBD2 identical over 8 bases. Germline V lookup: CDR1 DFQATT, CDR2 SNEGSKA (reference sequence). V lost 3 bases and J lost 4; bases outside the gene matches: 1. The CDR3 has 13 amino acids. CDR3 loop: CSASLAGTGELFF. CDR3 nucleotide sequence: TGCAGTGCTAGCCTAGCGGGCACCGGGGAGCTGTTTTTT.

Only a few counts were recorded for this clonotype. The gene calls are TRBV12-3 or TRBV12-4 and TRBJ1-2; no clear D. V shed 5 bases and J shed 3 bases, with 7 bases lying between them. This CDR3 comprises 12 residues. The CDR3 DNA reads TGTGCCAGCAGTCCCCCATACTATGGCTACACCTTC. Encoded protein: CASSPPYYGYTF.

This clonotype was counted ten times or more. The chain joins TRBV3-1 to TRBJ2-1; weak D call: TRBD1 (6 bases). CDR3 size: 14 residues. V lost 3 bases and J 4 bases, leaving 10 bases between the germline ends. Germline lookup yields CDR1 LGHDT and CDR2 YNNKEL (reference sequence). As DNA, the CDR3 is TGTGCCAGCAGCCATCCGGACAGATACAATGAGCAGTTCTTC. It translates to CASSHPDRYNEQFF.

This clonotype turned up a few times. The chain couples TRBV5-1 to TRBJ2-3; D is unresolved. CDR3 length equals 15 residues. Trimming took off 0 bases at V and 0 bases at J, with 8 bases between the two ends. Germline V gene lookup returns CDR1 SGHRS and CDR2 YFSETQ. The CDR3 sequence: CASSLDVGSTDTQYF. The CDR3 DNA reads TGCGCCAGCAGCTTGGACGTGGGGAGCACAGATACGCAGTATTTT.

The CDR3 loop reads CASSPTRQGRTDTQYF. CDR3 sequence (DNA): TGTGCCAGCAGCCCCACCCGACAGGGGCGCACAGATACGCAGTATTTT. The chain couples TRBV7-6 to TRBJ2-3, with 8 bases that match TRBD1. The germline gives CDR1 SGHVS, CDR2 FNYEAQ. With V trimmed by 5 bases and J by 1 base, 8 bases remained unmatched. The CDR3 has 16 residues.

This clonotype was found a few times. The V and J genes are TRBV11-2 and TRBJ2-1, with D tentatively TRBD2 (5 bases). Trimming pared 3 bases from V and 3 bases from J, leaving 12 bases between. This CDR3 is built from 15 residues. CDR1 is SGHAT, CDR2 FQNNGV, per germline. CDR3 protein: CASSFGLAHYNEQFF. The CDR3 DNA follows: TGTGCCAGCAGCTTCGGGCTAGCCCACTACAATGAGCAGTTCTTC.

This clonotype was seen repeatedly, ten times or more. V usage is TRBV10-3 and J usage is TRBJ2-7, with TRBD2 identical over 7 bases. The CDR3 runs 11 residues. The V segment lost 6 bases and the J segment 6 bases; nucleotides outside the gene matches: 2. Looked up from germline, CDR1 is ENHRY and CDR2 is SYGVKD. DNA of the CDR3: TGTGCCATCAGGGGGGGGTTCGAGCAGTACTTC. Protein: CAIRGGFEQYF.